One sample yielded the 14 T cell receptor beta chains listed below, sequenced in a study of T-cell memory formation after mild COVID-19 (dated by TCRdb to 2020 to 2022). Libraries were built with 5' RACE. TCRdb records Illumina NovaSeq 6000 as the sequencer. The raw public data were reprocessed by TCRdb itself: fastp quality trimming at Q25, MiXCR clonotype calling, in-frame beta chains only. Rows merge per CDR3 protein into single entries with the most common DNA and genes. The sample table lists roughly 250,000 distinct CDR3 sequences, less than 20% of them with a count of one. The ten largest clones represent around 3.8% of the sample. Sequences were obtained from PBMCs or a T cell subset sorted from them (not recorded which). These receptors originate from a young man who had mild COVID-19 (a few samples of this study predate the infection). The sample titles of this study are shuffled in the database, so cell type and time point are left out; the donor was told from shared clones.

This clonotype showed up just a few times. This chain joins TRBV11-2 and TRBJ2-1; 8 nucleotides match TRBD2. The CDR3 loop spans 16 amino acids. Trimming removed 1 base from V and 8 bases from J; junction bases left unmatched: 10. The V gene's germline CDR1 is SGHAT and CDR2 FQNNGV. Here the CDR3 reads CASSLAGGRYRHEQFF. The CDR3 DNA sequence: TGTGCCAGCAGCTTAGCGGGGGGGCGATACCGCCATGAGCAGTTCTTC.

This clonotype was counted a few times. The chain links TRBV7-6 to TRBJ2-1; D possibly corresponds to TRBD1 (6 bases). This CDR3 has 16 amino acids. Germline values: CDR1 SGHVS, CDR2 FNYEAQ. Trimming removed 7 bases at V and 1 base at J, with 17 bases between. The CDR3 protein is CASTQQGYASYNEQFF. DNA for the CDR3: TGTGCCAGCACCCAACAGGGCTATGCTTCCTACAATGAGCAGTTCTTC.

Here the CDR3 reads CASSFGQGDQPQHF. CDR3 DNA: TGTGCCAGCAGCTTTGGACAGGGCGATCAGCCCCAGCATTTT. This chain uses TRBV7-2 with TRBJ1-5; 8 nucleotides match TRBD1. V was clipped by 3 bases and J by 5 bases; unmatched bases: 3. CDR3 length: 14 amino acids. Germline CDR1 reads SGHTA; CDR2 reads FQGNSA.

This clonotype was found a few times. Here the CDR3 DNA reads TGTGCCAGCAGGGGAAGATTTCTCACCGGGGAGCTGTTTTTT. It translates to CASRGRFLTGELFF. The chain uses TRBV6-5 and TRBJ2-2; the D is unclear. Germline V gene data show CDR1 as MNHEY and CDR2 as SVGAGI. The CDR3 runs 14 residues. The V and J ends lost 6 bases and 4 bases respectively, with 12 bases between them.

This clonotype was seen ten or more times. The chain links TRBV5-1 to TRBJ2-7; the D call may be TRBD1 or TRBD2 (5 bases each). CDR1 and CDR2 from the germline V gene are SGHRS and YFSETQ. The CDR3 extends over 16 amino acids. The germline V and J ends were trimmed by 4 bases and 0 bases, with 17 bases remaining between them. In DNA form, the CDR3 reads TGCGCCAGCAGCGGGGCAGAAACGGGATACTCCTACGAGCAGTACTTC. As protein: CASSGAETGYSYEQYF.

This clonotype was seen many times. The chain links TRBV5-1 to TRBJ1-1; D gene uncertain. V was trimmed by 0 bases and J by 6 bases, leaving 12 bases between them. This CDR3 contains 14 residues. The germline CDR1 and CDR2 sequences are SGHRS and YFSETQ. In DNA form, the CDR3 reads TGCGCCAGCAGCTTGGCATCGTCGTTCTCTGAAGCTTTCTTT. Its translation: CASSLASSFSEAFF.

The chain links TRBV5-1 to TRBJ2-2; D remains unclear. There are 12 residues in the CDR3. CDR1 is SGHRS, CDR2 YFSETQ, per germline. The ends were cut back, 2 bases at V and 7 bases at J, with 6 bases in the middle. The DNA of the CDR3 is TGCGCCAGCAGCTTAGAAGTCGGGGAGCTGTTTTTT. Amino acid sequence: CASSLEVGELFF.

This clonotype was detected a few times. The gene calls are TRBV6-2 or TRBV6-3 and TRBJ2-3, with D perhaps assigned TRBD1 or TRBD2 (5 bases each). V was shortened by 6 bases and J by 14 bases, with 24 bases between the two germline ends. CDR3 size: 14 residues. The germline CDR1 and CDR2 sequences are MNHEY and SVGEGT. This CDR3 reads CASRHPTTGTLPYF. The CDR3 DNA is TGTGCCAGCAGACACCCTACCACCGGGACCCTTCCGTATTTT.

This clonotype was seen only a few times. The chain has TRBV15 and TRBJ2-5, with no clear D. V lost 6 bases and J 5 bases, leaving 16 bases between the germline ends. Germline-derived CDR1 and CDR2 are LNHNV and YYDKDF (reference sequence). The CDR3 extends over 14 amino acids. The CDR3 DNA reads TGTGCCACCAGTCCGATGAGATTTGATGAGACCCAGTACTTC. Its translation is CATSPMRFDETQYF.

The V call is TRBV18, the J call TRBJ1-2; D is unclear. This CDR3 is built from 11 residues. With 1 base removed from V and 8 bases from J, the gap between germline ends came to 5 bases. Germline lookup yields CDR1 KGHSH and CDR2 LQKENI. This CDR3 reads CASSPQEGYTF. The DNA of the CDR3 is TGTGCCAGCTCACCACAGGAGGGCTACACCTTC.

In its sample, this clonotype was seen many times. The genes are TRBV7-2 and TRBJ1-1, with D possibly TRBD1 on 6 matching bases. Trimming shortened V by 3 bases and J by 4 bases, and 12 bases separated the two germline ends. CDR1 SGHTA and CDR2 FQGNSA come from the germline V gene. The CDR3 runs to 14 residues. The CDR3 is CASSFRGGGTEAFF. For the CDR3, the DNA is TGTGCCAGCAGCTTTAGGGGAGGGGGCACTGAAGCTTTCTTT.

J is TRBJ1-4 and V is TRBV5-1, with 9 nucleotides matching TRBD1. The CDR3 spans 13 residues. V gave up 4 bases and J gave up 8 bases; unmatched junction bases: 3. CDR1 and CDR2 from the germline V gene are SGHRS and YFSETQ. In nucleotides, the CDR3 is TGCGCCAGCAGCCAGGACAGGGGCGAAAAACTGTTTTTT. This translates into CASSQDRGEKLFF.

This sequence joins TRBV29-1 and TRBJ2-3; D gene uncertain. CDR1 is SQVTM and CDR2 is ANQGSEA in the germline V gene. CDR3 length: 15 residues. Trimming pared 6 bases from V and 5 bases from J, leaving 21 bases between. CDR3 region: CSVVITGLPGDTQYF. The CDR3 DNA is TGCAGCGTGGTCATAACCGGGCTGCCCGGAGATACGCAGTATTTT.

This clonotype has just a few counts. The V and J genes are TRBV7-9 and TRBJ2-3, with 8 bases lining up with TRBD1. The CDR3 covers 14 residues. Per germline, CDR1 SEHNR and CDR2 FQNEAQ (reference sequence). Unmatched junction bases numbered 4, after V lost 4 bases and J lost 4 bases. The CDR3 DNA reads TGTGCCAGCAGCTCATGGACAGGGTCAGATACGCAGTATTTT. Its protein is CASSSWTGSDTQYF. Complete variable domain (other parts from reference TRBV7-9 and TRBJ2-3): DTGVSQNPRHKITKRGQNVTFRCDPISEHNRLYWYRQTLGQGPEFLTYFQNEAQLEKSRLLSDRFSAERPKGSFSTLEIQRTEQGDSAMYLCASSSWTGSDTQYFGPGTRLTVL.